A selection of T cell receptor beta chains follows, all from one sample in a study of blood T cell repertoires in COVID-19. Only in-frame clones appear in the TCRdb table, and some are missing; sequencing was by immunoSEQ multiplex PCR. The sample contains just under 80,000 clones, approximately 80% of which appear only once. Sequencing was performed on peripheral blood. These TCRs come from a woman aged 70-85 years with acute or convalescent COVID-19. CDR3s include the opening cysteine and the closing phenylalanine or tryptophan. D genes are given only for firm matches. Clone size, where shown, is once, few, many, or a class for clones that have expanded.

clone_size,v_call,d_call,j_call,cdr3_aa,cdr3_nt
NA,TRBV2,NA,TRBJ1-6,CASSESIYNSPLHF,TGTGCCAGCAGTGAAAGCATCTATAATTCACCCCTCCACTTT
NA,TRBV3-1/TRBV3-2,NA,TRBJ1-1,CASSQDLNTEAFF,TGTGCCAGCAGCCAAGACCTTAACACTGAAGCTTTCTTT
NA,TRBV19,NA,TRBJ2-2,CASSPLRRGPNTGELFF,TGTGCCAGTAGTCCCCTCCGGCGGGGCCCGAACACCGGGGAGCTGTTTTTT
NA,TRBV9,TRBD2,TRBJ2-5,CASSVEGGGALETQYF,TGTGCCAGCAGCGTAGAGGGCGGGGGGGCCCTGGAGACCCAGTACTTC
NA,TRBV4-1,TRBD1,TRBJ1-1,CASSLGTANTEAFF,TGCGCCAGCAGCCTTGGGACAGCGAACACTGAAGCTTTCTTT
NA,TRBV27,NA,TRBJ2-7,CASSLLPGLAYEQYF,TGTGCCAGCAGTCTACTCCCGGGACTTGCTTACGAGCAGTACTTC
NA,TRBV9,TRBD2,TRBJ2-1,CASNAGGPNEQFF,TGTGCCAGCAATGCGGGGGGGCCAAATGAGCAGTTCTTC
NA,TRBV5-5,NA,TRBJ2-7,CASSTWTSIYEQYF,TGTGCCAGCAGCACCTGGACAAGCATCTACGAGCAGTACTTC
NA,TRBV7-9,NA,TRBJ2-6,CASSLDAFSGANVLTF,TGTGCCAGCAGCTTAGACGCGTTCTCTGGGGCCAACGTCCTGACTTTC
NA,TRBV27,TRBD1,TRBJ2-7,CASSLGTGTHEQYF,TGTGCCAGCAGTTTAGGGACAGGGACCCACGAGCAGTACTTC
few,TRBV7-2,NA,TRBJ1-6,CASSRGQQGRDSPLHF,TGTGCCAGCAGCAGGGGTCAGCAGGGGCGGGATTCACCCCTCCACTTT
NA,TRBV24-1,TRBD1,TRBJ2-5,CATSDGDRSNKETQYF,TGTGCCACCAGTGATGGGGACAGGTCGAATAAAGAGACCCAGTACTTC
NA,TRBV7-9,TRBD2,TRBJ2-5,CASSSGGRAETQYF,TGTGCCAGCAGCTCGGGGGGTCGGGCAGAGACCCAGTACTTC
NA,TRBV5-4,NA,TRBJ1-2,CASSLGGDYGYTF,TGTGCCAGCAGCTTGGGGGGAGATTATGGCTACACCTTC
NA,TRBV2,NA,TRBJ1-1,CASIQANTEAFF,TGTGCCAGCATCCAGGCGAACACTGAAGCTTTCTTT
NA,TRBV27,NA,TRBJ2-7,CASSPSPSYRFYF,TGTGCCAGCAGTCCTAGCCCATCGTATCGGTTTTACTTC
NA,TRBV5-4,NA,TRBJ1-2,CASSSPRGNNYGYTF,TGTGCCAGCAGCTCGCCCAGGGGAAATAACTATGGCTACACCTTC
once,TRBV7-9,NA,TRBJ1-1,CASSKRGTNTEAFF,TGTGCCAGCAGCAAGAGGGGGACCAACACTGAAGCTTTCTTT
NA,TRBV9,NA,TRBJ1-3,CASSVNLPPDTIYF,TGTGCCAGCAGCGTAAATCTCCCTCCGGACACCATATATTTT
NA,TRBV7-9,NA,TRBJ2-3,CASSLGTRGDTQYF,TGTGCCAGCAGCTTAGGGACTAGGGGGGATACGCAGTATTTT
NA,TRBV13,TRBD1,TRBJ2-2,CASSLGTGVLAGELFF,TGTGCCAGCAGCCTGGGGACAGGTGTATTAGCCGGGGAGCTGTTTTTT
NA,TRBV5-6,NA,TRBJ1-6,CASSAGTLYNSPLHF,TGTGCCAGCAGCGCCGGGACTCTCTACAATTCACCCCTCCACTTT
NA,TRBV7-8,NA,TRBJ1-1,CASSSVEGLGRNTEAFF,TGTGCCAGCAGCTCAGTGGAGGGATTGGGTAGGAACACTGAAGCTTTCTTT
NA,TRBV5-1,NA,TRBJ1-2,CASSLESGDHPFGYTF,TGCGCCAGCAGCTTGGAGTCGGGGGATCATCCCTTTGGCTACACCTTC